These 32 T cell receptor beta chains came from one sample sequenced in a study of blood T cell repertoires in COVID-19. TCRdb keeps only in-frame clones here, not all; method: immunoSEQ multiplex PCR. The sample consists of over 85,000 clones, 87% of them appearing once. Sequences were obtained from peripheral blood. The source of these receptors is a man aged 70-80 years with acute or convalescent COVID-19.

The rearrangement links TRBV19 to TRBJ2-7; weak D call: TRBD1 (6 bases). CDR1 and CDR2 from the germline V gene are LNHDA and SQIVND (reference sequence). CDR3 size: 13 residues. Trimming left V 6 bases short and J 7 bases short, with 16 bases between. The CDR3 loop is CASRDTGKGEQYF. The CDR3, as DNA: TGTGCCAGTAGAGATACAGGGAAGGGAGAGCAGTACTTC. The full variable domain, completed using reference TRBV19 and TRBJ2-7, is DGGITQSPKYLFRKEGQNVTLSCEQNLNHDAMYWYRQDPGQGLRLIYYSQIVNDFQKGDIAEGYSVSREKKESFPLTVTSAQKNPTAFYLCASRDTGKGEQYFGPGTRLTVT.

The genes are TRBV28 and TRBJ1-5, with D uncertain. The germline V and J ends were trimmed by 3 bases and 2 bases, with 5 bases remaining between them. The CDR3 contains 13 residues. CDR1 MDHEN and CDR2 SYDVKM come from the germline V gene. CDR3 protein: CASSFPGNQPQHF. The DNA for the CDR3 is TGTGCCAGCAGTTTCCCAGGCAATCAGCCCCAGCATTTT.

V gene TRBV6-6 combines with J gene TRBJ2-7; the D is unclear. This CDR3 has 11 residues. Germline V lookup: CDR1 MNHNY, CDR2 SVGAGI (reference sequence). Trimming cost V 8 bases and J 2 bases, with 7 bases left between them. This chain's CDR3 is CASLSTYEQYF. CDR3 nucleotide sequence: TGTGCCAGCCTTAGTACCTACGAGCAGTACTTC.

The rearrangement uses TRBV7-2 and TRBJ2-7; maybe TRBD1 (7 bases). V was cut by 5 bases and J by 3 bases, with 17 bases left in between. This CDR3 spans 15 amino acids. Germline CDR1 reads SGHTA; CDR2 reads FQGNSA. In nucleotides, the CDR3 is TGTGCCAGCAGCAACCACGCGGGGACAGTCTACGAGCAGTACTTC. Translated, it gives CASSNHAGTVYEQYF. The entire variable domain, with the rest obtained from reference TRBV7-2 and TRBJ2-7, is as follows: GAGVSQSPSNKVTEKGKDVELRCDPISGHTALYWYRQSLGQGLEFLIYFQGNSAPDKSGLPSDRFSAERTGGSVSTLTIQRTQQEDSAVYLCASSNHAGTVYEQYFGPGTRLTVT.

V and J are TRBV9 and TRBJ1-2, with unresolved D. This CDR3 region has 14 residues. Trimming cost V 6 bases and J 5 bases, with 17 bases left between them. Germline loops: CDR1 SGDLS, CDR2 YYNGEE. This chain's CDR3 is CASTLNLLSYGYTF. The CDR3 DNA reads TGTGCCAGCACCCTAAACCTTTTATCATATGGCTACACCTTC.

This sequence joins TRBV5-1 and TRBJ2-2; D is unclear. V lost 2 bases and J 1 base, leaving 9 bases between the germline ends. Germline CDR1 and CDR2: SGHRS and YFSETQ. There are 15 residues in the CDR3. The CDR3 DNA sequence: TGCGCCAGCAGCTTATCTACGGTGAACACCGGGGAGCTGTTTTTT. It specifies CASSLSTVNTGELFF.

V is TRBV11-3 and J is TRBJ2-2; the D gene is possibly TRBD1 (6 bases). Trimming took off 5 bases at V and 2 bases at J, with 27 bases between the two ends. Germline values: CDR1 SGHNT, CDR2 YENEEA. The CDR3 covers 20 residues. The DNA for the CDR3 is TGTGCCAGCAGCCCGGGGTTACAGGGCGGCAGCCGCCGAAACACCGGGGAGCTGTTTTTT. Translation gives CASSPGLQGGSRRNTGELFF.

The chain links TRBV23-1 to TRBJ1-2; D may be TRBD1 (6 bases). TRBV23-1 has ORF status, its function being uncertain. The V and J ends lost 4 bases and 6 bases respectively, with 18 bases between them. The CDR3 has 15 amino acids. The DNA for the CDR3 is TGCGCCAGCAGTCCCCGCACGGCAGGGGTAGATGGCTACACCTTC. Translating gives CASSPRTAGVDGYTF.

This sequence joins TRBV6-1 and TRBJ1-2; D ambiguous. This CDR3 has 16 residues. V was cut by 0 bases and J by 8 bases, with 19 bases left in between. In germline, CDR1 is MNHNS, CDR2 SASEGT. The CDR3 is CASSEAVSDGKWGYTF. The CDR3, as DNA: TGTGCCAGCAGTGAAGCGGTGTCGGACGGGAAATGGGGCTACACCTTC.

This clone was counted a single time. The V and J genes are TRBV2 and TRBJ1-1; perhaps TRBD1 as D (6 bases). Trimming took 7 bases from V and 3 from J, leaving 15 bases between them. This CDR3 has 14 amino acids. From germline, CDR1 is SNHLY and CDR2 FYNNEI. The CDR3 loop reads CASITGGLDTEAFF. CDR3 in DNA: TGTGCCAGCATTACCGGGGGGCTGGACACTGAAGCTTTCTTT.

The chain couples TRBV29-1 to TRBJ2-1, with 10 bases aligning to TRBD1. CDR3 length equals 12 residues. V lost 4 bases, J lost 8 bases, and 2 bases stayed unmatched. In germline, CDR1 is SQVTM, CDR2 ANQGSEA. As DNA, the CDR3 is TGCAGCGTTGGACAGGGGGCGGATGAGCAGTTCTTC. Translated, it gives CSVGQGADEQFF.

This clone was seen just once. V gene TRBV3-1 (or the pseudogene TRBV3-2) combines with J gene TRBJ1-3, with D hard to call. Per the germline V gene, CDR1 is LGHDT and CDR2 is YNNKEL (reference sequence). The CDR3 contains 15 residues. Trimming cost V 4 bases and J 3 bases, with 13 bases left between them. The CDR3 DNA is TGTGCCAGCAGCCCAGGACTGGGTGGTGGAAACACCATATATTTT. This sequence encodes CASSPGLGGGNTIYF.

This clone was recorded only once. The chain couples TRBV5-4 to TRBJ2-5, with 9 positions matching TRBD1. This CDR3 has 14 residues. The J segment lost 5 bases and the V segment lost 4 bases, leaving 6 bases of the junction unmatched. Germline assignment: CDR1 SGHNT and CDR2 YYREEE (reference sequence). The DNA of the CDR3 is TGTGCCAGCAGCGCTGGACAGGGGCGGGAGACCCAGTACTTC. Translating gives CASSAGQGRETQYF.

The chain is built from TRBV7-2 and TRBJ2-7; 7 bases align to TRBD1. The V gene's germline CDR1 is SGHTA and CDR2 FQGNSA. The ends lost 0 bases at V and 2 bases at J; junction bases unmatched: 1. The CDR3 totals 14 residues. CDR3 sequence: CASSLAQGPYEQYF. The CDR3 DNA follows: TGTGCCAGCAGCTTAGCACAGGGGCCCTACGAGCAGTACTTC.

Judged by abundance, this clone is medium-sized (0.01 to 0.1%). J is TRBJ2-7 and V is TRBV30; no definite D call. Deletions cut 4 bases from V and 2 bases from J, with 12 bases between. The germline gives CDR1 GTSNPN, CDR2 SVGIG (reference sequence). This CDR3 region has 13 residues. CDR3 sequence: CAWTGIAPYEQYV. As DNA, the CDR3 is TGTGCCTGGACGGGTATTGCCCCCTACGAGCAGTACGTC.

This rearrangement joins TRBV3-1 (or the pseudogene TRBV3-2) to TRBJ2-4; 8 bases align to TRBD2. The CDR3 loop spans 14 amino acids. Germline assignment: CDR1 LGHDT and CDR2 YNNKEL (reference sequence). V lost 5 bases and J lost 6; bases outside the gene matches: 6. CDR3 bases: TGTGCCAGCAGCGTCGGGGGGGCCGGAAACATTCAGTACTTC. This translates into CASSVGGAGNIQYF.

This chain connects TRBV19 to TRBJ1-5; D gene uncertain. This CDR3 has 14 residues. Trimming pared 3 bases from V and 10 bases from J, leaving 16 bases between. Looked up from germline, CDR1 is LNHDA and CDR2 is SQIVND (reference sequence). The CDR3: CASSIPNSPRPQHF. The CDR3, as DNA: TGTGCCAGTAGTATCCCAAACTCTCCCCGCCCCCAGCATTTT.

The chain couples TRBV14 to TRBJ2-7, with D perhaps TRBD2 (6 bases). Trimming removed 4 bases from V and 4 bases from J, with 17 bases in between. The CDR3 length is 15 residues. The V gene's germline CDR1 is SGHDN and CDR2 FVKESK. In DNA, the CDR3 is TGTGCCAGCAGCCCCTCCCGGGGGAAGGGGTACGAGCAGTACTTC. Its protein product is CASSPSRGKGYEQYF. Together with reference TRBV14 and TRBJ2-7, the CDR3 gives the full variable domain: EAGVTQFPSHSVIEKGQTVTLRCDPISGHDNLYWYRRVMGKEIKFLLHFVKESKQDESGMPNNRFLAERTGGTYSTLKVQPAELEDSGVYFCASSPSRGKGYEQYFGPGTRLTVT.

This clone was observed a single time. V gene TRBV21-1 combines with J gene TRBJ2-4; the D call in the table, TRBD2, was not verified against the DNA. TRBV21-1 counts as a pseudogene. CDR3 length equals 21 residues. The CDR3 spells CASSKGLIAQSKILAKNIQYF. CDR3 bases: TGTGCCAGCAGCAAAGGACTTATCGCCCAAAGCAAGATCCTAGCCAAAAACATTCAGTACTTC.

This clone was picked up one time. The chain couples TRBV29-1 to TRBJ2-7; tentative D call: TRBD2 (6 bases). The germline V gene has CDR1 SQVTM and CDR2 ANQGSEA. The CDR3 sequence is 12 residues long. Deletions cut 7 bases from V and 7 bases from J, with 17 bases between. DNA for the CDR3: TGCAGCGCCCTCAGCGGGCCGGGGGAGCAGTACGTC. It specifies CSALSGPGEQYV.

This rearrangement joins TRBV27 to TRBJ2-1, with 11 bases lining up with TRBD2. Germline CDR1 and CDR2: MNHEY and SMNVEV (reference sequence). This CDR3 is 17 amino acids long. Trimming at V came to 0 bases and at J to 3 bases, leaving 4 bases not matched to a gene. Written as DNA, the CDR3 is TGTGCCAGCAGTTTATCCCTAGCGGGGGGCCGCTACAATGAGCAGTTCTTC. Residues: CASSLSLAGGRYNEQFF.

The chain carries TRBV6-5 and TRBJ1-6, with a possible D match to TRBD1 (5 bases). This CDR3 is built from 13 residues. Germline assignment: CDR1 MNHEY and CDR2 SVGAGI. The V and J ends lost 7 bases and 10 bases respectively, with 14 bases between them. CDR3 region: CASIEGRGSPLHF. In DNA form, the CDR3 reads TGTGCCAGCATCGAAGGGCGGGGGTCACCCCTCCACTTT.

The chain carries TRBV6-6 and TRBJ2-7; 9 bases agree with TRBD2. This CDR3 is 15 amino acids long. Trimming at V came to 2 bases and at J to 5 bases, leaving 7 bases not matched to a gene. CDR1 and CDR2 from the germline V gene are MNHNY and SVGAGI (reference sequence). CDR3 sequence reads: CASSYGAGGPNEQYV. The DNA of the CDR3 is TGTGCCAGCAGTTACGGTGCGGGGGGGCCCAACGAGCAGTACGTC.

The V call is TRBV7-8, the J call TRBJ2-2; D may be TRBD2 (5 bases). The V gene's germline CDR1 is SGHVS and CDR2 FQNEAQ. This CDR3 has 18 residues. Trimming pared 2 bases from V and 0 bases from J, leaving 16 bases between. The CDR3 reads CASSLTVSLGANTGELFF. CDR3 nucleotide sequence: TGTGCCAGCAGCTTAACAGTATCCCTGGGAGCGAACACCGGGGAGCTGTTTTTT.

The chain links TRBV10-3 to TRBJ2-2, with D hard to call. The CDR3 loop spans 14 amino acids. Germline-derived CDR1 and CDR2 are ENHRY and SYGVKD. The CDR3 is CGTQTALNTGELFF. CDR3 nucleotides: TGTGGCACCCAGACTGCCCTCAACACCGGGGAGCTGTTTTTT.

This clone was observed once. The chain recombines TRBV6-4 with TRBJ1-6; maybe TRBD1 (5 bases). Germline V gene sequence: CDR1 MRHNA, CDR2 SNTAGT. CDR3 size: 15 residues. V lost 6 bases and J lost 7, with 16 bases in between. In DNA form, the CDR3 reads TGTGCCAGCAGAACCCTCGCAGGGAACAATTCACCCCTCCACTTT. Amino acid sequence: CASRTLAGNNSPLHF.

The gene calls are TRBV6-5 and TRBJ1-5; the D gene is possibly TRBD1 (6 bases). The CDR3 consists of 15 residues. Trimming pared 6 bases from V and 0 bases from J, leaving 12 bases between. CDR1 is MNHEY, CDR2 SVGAGI, per germline. In DNA, the CDR3 is TGTGCCAGCAGACGACAGGTGGATAGCAATCAGCCCCAGCATTTT. Translation: CASRRQVDSNQPQHF.

This clone came up a few times. This rearrangement joins TRBV4-1 to TRBJ2-1; the D gene is possibly TRBD1 (5 bases). The CDR3 length is 11 residues. Trimming removed 1 base from V and 12 bases from J, with 7 bases in between. Germline values: CDR1 MGHRA, CDR2 YSYEKL. CDR3: CASSQAQGQFF. The DNA of the CDR3 is TGCGCCAGCAGCCAAGCCCAGGGGCAGTTCTTC.

This clone came up once. The rearrangement uses TRBV6-5 and TRBJ2-7, with 11 bases fitting TRBD2. Germline trimming cut 5 bases from V and 2 bases from J; bases unmatched to any gene: 5. There are 15 residues in the CDR3. Germline CDR1 is MNHEY and CDR2 is SVGAGI. CDR3 nucleotides: TGTGCCAGCAGTAGAGCTAGCGGGGGGACCTACGAGCAGTACGTC. Amino acid sequence: CASSRASGGTYEQYV.

This chain uses TRBV5-5 with TRBJ2-7, with a tentative D call TRBD2 (7 bases). The CDR3 totals 14 residues. Germline CDR1 and CDR2: SGHKS and YYEKEE (reference sequence). V lost 0 bases and J lost 5, with 12 bases in between. DNA for the CDR3: TGTGCCAGCAGCTTGGGACGGGGGGCCCACGAGCAGTACTTC. As protein: CASSLGRGAHEQYF.

The chain is built from TRBV27 and TRBJ1-5; no clear D. This CDR3 region has 14 residues. Trimming pared 6 bases from V and 9 bases from J, leaving 18 bases between. From germline, CDR1 is MNHEY and CDR2 SMNVEV (reference sequence). The CDR3 DNA sequence: TGTGCCAGCAGATCGGGTCCTAGCATATGGCCCCAGCATTTT. Translating it yields CASRSGPSIWPQHF.

The gene calls are TRBV7-9 and TRBJ2-3; D is unresolved. The CDR3 consists of 15 residues. Per the germline V gene, CDR1 is SEHNR and CDR2 is FQNEAQ (reference sequence). Trimming stripped 1 base from V and 0 bases from J, with 8 bases between. CDR3 nucleotide sequence: TGTGCCAGCAGCTTAGACAGTACTAGCACAGATACGCAGTATTTT. It translates to CASSLDSTSTDTQYF.